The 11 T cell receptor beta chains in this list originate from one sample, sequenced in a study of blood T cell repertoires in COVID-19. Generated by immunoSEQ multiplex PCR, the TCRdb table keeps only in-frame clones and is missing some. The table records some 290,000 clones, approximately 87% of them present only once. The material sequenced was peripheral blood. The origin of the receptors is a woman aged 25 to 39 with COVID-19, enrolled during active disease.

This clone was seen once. CDR3 protein: CSVEAPAGEQYF. For the CDR3, the DNA is TGCAGCGTTGAAGCCCCAGCGGGGGAACAGTACTTC. This chain connects TRBV29-1 to TRBJ2-7; 8 bases agree with TRBD2. V lost 1 base and J lost 10; bases outside the gene matches: 6. This CDR3 region has 12 residues. Germline lookup yields CDR1 SQVTM and CDR2 ANQGSEA.

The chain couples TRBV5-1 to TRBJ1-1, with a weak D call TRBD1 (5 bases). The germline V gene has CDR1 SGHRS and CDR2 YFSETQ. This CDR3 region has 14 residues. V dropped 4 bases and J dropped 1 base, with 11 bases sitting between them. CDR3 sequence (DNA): TGCGCCAGCAGCGCCCAGACAGCGAACACTGAAGCTTTCTTT. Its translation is CASSAQTANTEAFF.

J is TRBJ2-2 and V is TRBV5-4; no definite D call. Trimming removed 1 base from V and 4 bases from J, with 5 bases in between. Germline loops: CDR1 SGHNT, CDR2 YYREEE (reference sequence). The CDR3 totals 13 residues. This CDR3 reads CASSLYITGELFF. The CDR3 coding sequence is TGTGCCAGCAGCTTGTATATCACCGGGGAGCTGTTTTTT.

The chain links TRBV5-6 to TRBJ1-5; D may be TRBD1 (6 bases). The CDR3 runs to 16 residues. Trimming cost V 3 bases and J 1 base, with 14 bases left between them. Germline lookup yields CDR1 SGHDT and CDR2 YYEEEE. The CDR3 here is CASSWSGVPSNQPQHF. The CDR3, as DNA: TGTGCCAGCAGCTGGTCAGGGGTCCCCAGCAATCAGCCCCAGCATTTT.

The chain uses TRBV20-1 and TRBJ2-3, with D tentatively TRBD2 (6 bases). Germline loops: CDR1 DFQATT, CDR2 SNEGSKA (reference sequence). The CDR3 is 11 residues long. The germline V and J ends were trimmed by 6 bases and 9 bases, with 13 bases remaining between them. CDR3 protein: CSAFTSITQYF. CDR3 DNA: TGCAGTGCCTTTACTAGCATCACGCAGTATTTT.

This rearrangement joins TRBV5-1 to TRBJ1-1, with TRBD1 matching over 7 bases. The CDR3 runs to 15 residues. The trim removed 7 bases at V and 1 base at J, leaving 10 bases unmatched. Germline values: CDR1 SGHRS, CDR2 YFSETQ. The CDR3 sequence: CASFPGTASNTEAFF. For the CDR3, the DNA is TGCGCCAGCTTCCCCGGGACAGCCTCGAACACTGAAGCTTTCTTT.

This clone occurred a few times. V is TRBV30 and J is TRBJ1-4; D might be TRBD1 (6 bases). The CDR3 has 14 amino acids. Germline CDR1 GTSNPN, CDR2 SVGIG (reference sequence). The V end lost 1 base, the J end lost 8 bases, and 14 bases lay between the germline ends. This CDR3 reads CAWSGGQLAEKLFF. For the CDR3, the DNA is TGTGCCTGGAGTGGGGGGCAGTTAGCGGAAAAACTGTTTTTT.

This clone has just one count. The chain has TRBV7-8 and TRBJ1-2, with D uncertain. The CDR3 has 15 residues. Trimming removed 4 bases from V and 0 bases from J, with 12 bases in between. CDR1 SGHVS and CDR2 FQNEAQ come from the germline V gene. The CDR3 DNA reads TGTGCCAGCAGCTCCAGAGGCGGGGCTAACTATGGCTACACCTTC. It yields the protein CASSSRGGANYGYTF.

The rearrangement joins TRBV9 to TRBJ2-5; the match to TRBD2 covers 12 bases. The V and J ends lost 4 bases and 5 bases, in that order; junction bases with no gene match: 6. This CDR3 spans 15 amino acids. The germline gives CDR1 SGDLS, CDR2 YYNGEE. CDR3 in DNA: TGTGCCAGCAGCCTAGGCGGACTAGCGGGGGAGACCCAGTACTTC. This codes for CASSLGGLAGETQYF.

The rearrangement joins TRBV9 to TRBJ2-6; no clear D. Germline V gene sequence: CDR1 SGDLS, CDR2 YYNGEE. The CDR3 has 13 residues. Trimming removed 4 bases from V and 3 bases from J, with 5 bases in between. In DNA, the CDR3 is TGTGCCAGCAGCCCCGTTGGGGCCAACGTCCTGACTTTC. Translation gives CASSPVGANVLTF.

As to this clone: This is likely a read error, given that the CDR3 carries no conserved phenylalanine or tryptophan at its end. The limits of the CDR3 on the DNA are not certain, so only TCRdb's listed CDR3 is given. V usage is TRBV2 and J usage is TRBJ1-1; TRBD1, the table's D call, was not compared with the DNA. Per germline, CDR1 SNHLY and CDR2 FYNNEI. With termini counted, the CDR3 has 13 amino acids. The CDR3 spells CASRRTGLRRINV.